These T cell receptor beta chains were read from a single sample in a study of blood T cell repertoires in COVID-19. TCRdb's copy holds only in-frame clones and misses some; the assay was immunoSEQ multiplex PCR. This sample yields around 320,000 clones, of which 87% are seen a single time; around 2.1% belongs to the top ten. Sequencing used peripheral blood. Receptors originate from a man aged 18 to 29 with active or convalescent COVID-19. The CDR3 runs from the conserved cysteine through the conserved F or W. D genes are given only for firm matches.

D gene,CDR3 length,V gene,CDR3 protein
.,11,TRBV7-9,CASSPDSEAFF
TRBD1,17,TRBV27,CASSRRGQGVPNEKLFF
.,14,TRBV19,CASSSRGLGYEQYF
TRBD1,15,TRBV27,CASSLSRTGVYEQYF
.,15,TRBV3-1/TRBV3-2,CASSQDPIPGRYQYF
TRBD1,15,TRBV29-1,CSVEYRGSGKNIQYF
TRBD1,14,TRBV6-5,CASRTRQGGTEAFF
TRBD1,14,TRBV2,CASGGQGWGDTQYF
TRBD2,14,TRBV10-2,CASSVQRGDNEQFF
TRBD1,14,TRBV5-4,CASSLDRGSYEQYF
.,14,TRBV27,CASSLVSSNQPQHF
.,14,TRBV25-1,CASSEGRRNQPQHF
.,15,TRBV28,CASETRGKYNSPLHF
TRBD1,13,TRBV29-1,CSAQTGTTYEQYF